The clone carrying this TCR beta chain was counted a few times. Profiling relied on immunoSEQ multiplex PCR, and the TCRdb table lists in-frame clones only, not all of them. The table shows under 45,000 clones, with roughly four fifths occurring only once. This record comes from a study of blood T cell repertoires in COVID-19. At the level of the study: Spain, Italy and the United States supplied samples that represented acute and convalescent COVID-19. In each case, the material was cDNA or gDNA derived from T cells, B-cell-depleted T cells, or PBMCs.

The J segment lost 9 bases and the V segment lost 2 bases, leaving 10 bases of the junction unmatched. The CDR3 has 15 residues. Germline CDR1 SGDLS, CDR2 YYNGEE. This rearrangement joins TRBV9 to TRBJ2-2; 7 bases agree with TRBD2. The sequence was collected from a human donor in a cohort sampled during active COVID-19. The sequencing sample was made of peripheral blood. CDR3 protein: CASSVGAGIHRELFF. CDR3 nucleotides: TGTGCCAGCAGCGTCGGAGCGGGGATACACCGGGAGCTGTTTTTT.